Listed here are 18 T cell receptor beta chains from one sample, sequenced in a study of CD4 T cells in relation to SARS-CoV-2 and coronaviruses. Clones were sequenced by immunoSEQ multiplex PCR, and TCRdb holds only the in-frame ones, with some missing. This sample has around 20,000 clones, with nearly 75% found just once. Their recognized antigens are unknown. The unexposed donors gave CD4+ T cells in 2011-2018, prior to COVID-19. The cells were cultured for over eight days before CD4+ T cells were isolated. The material sequenced was CD4+ T cells from PBMCs, cultured in vitro. These receptors were collected from a human donor in good health.

The chain joins TRBV27 to TRBJ2-1; D ambiguous. The CDR3 spans 15 residues. Trimming removed 6 bases from V and 10 bases from J, with 22 bases in between. Germline CDR1 and CDR2: MNHEY and SMNVEV (reference sequence). Written as DNA, the CDR3 is TGTGCCAGCAGGTCAACGAAAGGACGGTATGAGGAGCAGTTCTTC. Its protein product is CASRSTKGRYEEQFF.

The J gene is TRBJ2-7, the V gene TRBV7-9; 8 bases are a match to TRBD1. Germline CDR1 SEHNR, CDR2 FQNEAQ (reference sequence). The CDR3 runs 15 residues. After removal of 5 bases from V and 3 bases from J, the junction contained 9 bases not matched to a gene. The CDR3 here is CASSHERTGRYEQYF. CDR3 sequence (DNA): TGTGCCAGCAGCCACGAAAGGACAGGGCGCTACGAGCAGTACTTC. Full variable domain (outside the CDR3, taken from reference TRBV7-9 and TRBJ2-7): DTGVSQNPRHKITKRGQNVTFRCDPISEHNRLYWYRQTLGQGPEFLTYFQNEAQLEKSRLLSDRFSAERPKGSFSTLEIQRTEQGDSAMYLCASSHERTGRYEQYFGPGTRLTVT.

Only one count was recorded for this clone. The V and J genes are TRBV25-1 and TRBJ2-3, with 11 bases aligning to TRBD2. CDR3 length: 16 residues. Germline V gene sequence: CDR1 MGHDK, CDR2 SYGVNS. V dropped 3 bases and J dropped 4; count of bases not matched to a gene: 6. DNA of the CDR3: TGTGCCAGCAGTGACCTAGCGGGAGGTGGCGCAGATACGCAGTATTTT. Its protein product is CASSDLAGGGADTQYF.

The chain carries TRBV18 and TRBJ2-2, with TRBD1 matching over 10 bases. The CDR3 contains 16 residues. Germline CDR1 and CDR2: KGHSH and LQKENI. Trimming removed 6 bases from V and 0 bases from J; junction bases left unmatched: 4. The CDR3 loop is CASSLGQGTNTGELFF. The CDR3 bases are TGTGCCAGCTCCCTGGGACAGGGGACGAACACCGGGGAGCTGTTTTTT.

This chain connects TRBV9 to TRBJ1-2; a weak D match, TRBD1 (5 bases). This CDR3 has 14 residues. Germline CDR1 is SGDLS and CDR2 is YYNGEE. Deletions cut 3 bases from V and 6 bases from J, with 15 bases between. This chain's CDR3 is CASSGAQGRHGYTF. As DNA, the CDR3 is TGTGCCAGCAGCGGAGCGCAGGGCCGACATGGCTACACCTTC.

The chain carries TRBV6-5 and TRBJ2-1; 8 positions agree with TRBD1. The trim removed 0 bases at V and 8 bases at J, leaving 9 bases unmatched. CDR3 length equals 16 residues. Germline values: CDR1 MNHEY, CDR2 SVGAGI. CDR3 nucleotide sequence: TGTGCCAGCAGTTACTCGAGCAGGGGGCGCGCGGATGAGCAGTTCTTC. It translates to CASSYSSRGRADEQFF.

This chain links TRBV4-2 with TRBJ2-1; 13 bases agree with TRBD2. Germline CDR1 reads LGHNA; CDR2 reads YNFKEQ. The CDR3 consists of 16 residues. V trimming: 2 bases; J trimming: 5 bases; junction bases outside the gene matches: 3. The CDR3 is CASSQRTSGGHNEQFF. CDR3 bases: TGTGCCAGCAGCCAAAGGACTAGCGGGGGACACAATGAGCAGTTCTTC.

V gene TRBV6-5 combines with J gene TRBJ2-7; the D gene is possibly TRBD2 (6 bases). CDR1 is MNHEY and CDR2 is SVGAGI in the germline V gene. Trimming took off 5 bases at V and 1 base at J, with 12 bases between the two ends. CDR3 length: 14 residues. The CDR3: CASSRAGLSYEQYF. Written as DNA, the CDR3 is TGTGCCAGCAGTCGGGCGGGACTTTCCTACGAGCAGTACTTC.

The J gene is TRBJ2-5, the V gene TRBV30; D ambiguous. V gave up 0 bases and J gave up 1 base, with 9 bases separating them. The CDR3 sequence is 14 residues long. Germline V lookup: CDR1 GTSNPN, CDR2 SVGIG (reference sequence). The CDR3 DNA reads TGTGCCTGGAGTGTAGATCGGGCCCAAGAGACCCAGTACTTC. As protein: CAWSVDRAQETQYF.

The chain couples TRBV11-2 to TRBJ2-7, with TRBD1 identical over 8 bases. V trimming: 0 bases; J trimming: 3 bases; junction bases outside the gene matches: 7. CDR3 length: 16 amino acids. Germline loops: CDR1 SGHAT, CDR2 FQNNGV. The chain's CDR3 is CASSLDTGQAYYEQYF. The DNA for the CDR3 is TGTGCCAGCAGCTTAGATACGGGACAGGCCTACTACGAGCAGTACTTC.

The chain combines TRBV19 with TRBJ1-2, with 10 bases fitting TRBD1. V dropped 3 bases and J dropped 3; count of bases not matched to a gene: 7. Germline loops: CDR1 LNHDA, CDR2 SQIVND (reference sequence). This CDR3 is 16 amino acids long. The CDR3 is CASSIYGGTGDYGYTF. CDR3 DNA: TGTGCCAGTAGTATCTATGGAGGGACAGGGGACTATGGCTACACCTTC.

The chain combines TRBV6-5 with TRBJ1-5; 7 bases map to TRBD1. This CDR3 contains 13 residues. Trimming cost V 7 bases and J 6 bases; bases outside gene matches: 6. Germline CDR1 MNHEY, CDR2 SVGAGI. Here the CDR3 DNA reads TGTGCCAGCACCGACAGGGCGGGTCAGCCCCAGCATTTT. Amino acids: CASTDRAGQPQHF.

The rearrangement uses TRBV6-5 and TRBJ1-2; 7 bases align to TRBD1. V shed 10 bases and J 2 bases; nucleotides not matched to a gene: 7. There are 13 residues in the CDR3. Looked up from germline, CDR1 is MNHEY and CDR2 is SVGAGI. For the CDR3, the DNA is TGTGCCATAAGGGACAGAGTCAACTATGGCTACACCTTC. This codes for CAIRDRVNYGYTF.

A single count supports this clone. V usage is TRBV9 and J usage is TRBJ1-3; 10 bases fit TRBD1. V trimming: 3 bases; J trimming: 4 bases; junction bases outside the gene matches: 4. This CDR3 region has 15 residues. From germline, CDR1 is SGDLS and CDR2 YYNGEE. The CDR3 loop is CASSGGQGNGNTIYF. Written as DNA, the CDR3 is TGTGCCAGCAGCGGGGGACAGGGGAACGGAAACACCATATATTTT.

The V and J genes are TRBV7-2 and TRBJ2-3, with TRBD2 matching 8 bases. After removal of 5 bases from V and 1 base from J, the junction contained 5 bases not matched to a gene. Germline CDR1 is SGHTA and CDR2 is FQGNSA. There are 15 residues in the CDR3. The CDR3 sequence is CASSTSGGGTDTQYF. In nucleotides, the CDR3 is TGTGCCAGCAGCACTAGCGGAGGCGGCACAGATACGCAGTATTTT.

In this sample, this clone is hyperexpanded. The chain uses TRBV3-1 (or the pseudogene TRBV3-2) and TRBJ1-5; D is uncertain. The CDR3 spans 13 residues. Trimming took off 1 base at V and 7 bases at J, with 8 bases between the two ends. From germline, CDR1 is LGHDT and CDR2 YNNKEL (reference sequence). CDR3: CASSQGGGQPQHF. Written as DNA, the CDR3 is TGTGCCAGCAGCCAAGGGGGAGGGCAGCCCCAGCATTTT.

The V and J genes are TRBV6-1 and TRBJ2-6, with 13 bases lining up with TRBD2. Germline CDR1 and CDR2: MNHNS and SASEGT. The V segment lost 4 bases and the J segment 3 bases; nucleotides outside the gene matches: 0. CDR3 length equals 16 residues. CDR3 loop: CASSGTSGSGANVLTF. In nucleotides, the CDR3 is TGTGCCAGCAGTGGGACTAGCGGGAGTGGGGCCAACGTCCTGACTTTC.

The rearrangement joins TRBV11-2 to TRBJ2-2; no clear D. V was clipped by 2 bases and J by 4 bases, with 14 bases between them. The CDR3 loop spans 16 amino acids. Germline-derived CDR1 and CDR2 are SGHAT and FQNNGV. The CDR3 loop is CASSLISERGTGELFF. CDR3 nucleotide sequence: TGTGCCAGCAGCTTAATCAGCGAGCGTGGCACCGGGGAGCTGTTTTTT.